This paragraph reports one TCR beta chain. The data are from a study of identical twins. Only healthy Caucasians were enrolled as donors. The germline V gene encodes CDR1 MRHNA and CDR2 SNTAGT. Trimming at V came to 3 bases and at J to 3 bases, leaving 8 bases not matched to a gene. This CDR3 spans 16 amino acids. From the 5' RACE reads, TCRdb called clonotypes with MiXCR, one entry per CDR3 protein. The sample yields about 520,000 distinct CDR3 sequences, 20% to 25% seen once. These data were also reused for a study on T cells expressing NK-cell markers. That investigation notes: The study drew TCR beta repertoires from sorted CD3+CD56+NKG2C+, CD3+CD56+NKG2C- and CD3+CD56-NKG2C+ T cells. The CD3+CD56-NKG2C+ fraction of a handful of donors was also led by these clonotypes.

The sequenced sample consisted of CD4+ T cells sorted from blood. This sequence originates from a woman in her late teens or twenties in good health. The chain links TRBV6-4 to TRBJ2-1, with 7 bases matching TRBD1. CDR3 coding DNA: TGTGCCAGCAGTGATCGCCCGACAGGGAACTACAATGAGCAGTTCTTC. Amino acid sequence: CASSDRPTGNYNEQFF.